This passage covers 18 T cell receptor beta chains from one sample sequenced in a study of cytomegalovirus exposure and HLA in healthy donors. Use of 60 Vbeta and 13 Jbeta primers characterized the PCR. Using immunoSEQ multiplex PCR, the repertoire was profiled, and TCRdb retains in-frame clones only, with some absent. The table includes 150,000 to 200,000 clones, 81% detected once. The sample consisted of PBMCs. These receptor sequences come from a young man in good health and CMV-seronegative.

This chain links TRBV4-3 with TRBJ1-3; D remains unclear. Germline V lookup: CDR1 LGHNA, CDR2 YSLEER. V was shortened by 0 bases and J by 3 bases, with 12 bases between the two germline ends. There are 16 residues in the CDR3. Here the CDR3 DNA reads TGCGCCAGCAGCCAAGATTTGGGCAGTCATGGAAACACCATATATTTT. This gives the protein CASSQDLGSHGNTIYF.

The rearrangement joins TRBV7-2 to TRBJ2-4, with 8 bases aligning to TRBD2. V lost 2 bases to trimming and J lost 16 bases; unmatched junction nucleotides: 7. The CDR3 extends over 12 amino acids. Germline V CDR1 and CDR2: SGHTA, FQGNSA. The DNA of the CDR3 is TGTGCCAGCAGCTTACTTAGCGGGGAACCCTACTTC. Protein sequence: CASSLLSGEPYF.

V and J are TRBV11-1 and TRBJ2-2; maybe TRBD2 (6 bases). The V and J ends lost 5 bases and 1 base respectively, with 14 bases between them. CDR3 length equals 16 residues. Germline CDR1 reads SGHAT; CDR2 reads FQDESV (reference sequence). The DNA for the CDR3 is TGTGCCAGCAGCCCCGGGGGTTGGAAGAACACCGGGGAGCTGTTTTTT. It encodes CASSPGGWKNTGELFF.

The chain is built from TRBV6-5 and TRBJ2-2, with 11 positions matching TRBD2. V was clipped by 9 bases and J by 2 bases; unmatched bases: 5. There are 15 residues in the CDR3. CDR1 and CDR2 (germline): MNHEY, SVGAGI. The CDR3 sequence is CASTSGGPNTGELFF. The CDR3 DNA reads TGTGCCAGTACTAGCGGGGGACCTAACACCGGGGAGCTGTTTTTT.

The chain uses TRBV19 and TRBJ2-2; D ambiguous. Germline-derived CDR1 and CDR2 are LNHDA and SQIVND (reference sequence). This CDR3 comprises 13 residues. The ends were cut back, 4 bases at V and 1 base at J, with 4 bases in the middle. For the CDR3, the DNA is TGTGCCAGTAGTACCGGGAACACCGGGGAGCTGTTTTTT. Protein sequence: CASSTGNTGELFF.

The V and J genes are TRBV11-2 and TRBJ2-2; a possible D gene is TRBD1 (5 bases). Trimming pared 0 bases from V and 6 bases from J, leaving 8 bases between. The germline V gene has CDR1 SGHAT and CDR2 FQNNGV. The CDR3 runs 14 residues. CDR3 in DNA: TGTGCCAGCAGCTTAGACAGGGTTTCCGGGGAGCTGTTTTTT. Translated: CASSLDRVSGELFF.

The chain combines TRBV25-1 with TRBJ2-5; 8 nucleotides line up with TRBD2. V was pared by 2 bases and J by 5 bases, with 13 bases of the junction left unmatched. The CDR3 has 17 amino acids. Per germline, CDR1 MGHDK and CDR2 SYGVNS. CDR3: CASSELTSGGKRETQYF. The CDR3, as DNA: TGTGCCAGCAGTGAACTCACTAGCGGAGGGAAGAGGGAGACCCAGTACTTC.

J is TRBJ2-7 and V is TRBV7-2; D may be TRBD1 (6 bases). V was pared by 5 bases and J by 7 bases, with 9 bases between. The CDR3 is 11 amino acids. CDR1 SGHTA and CDR2 FQGNSA come from the germline V gene. CDR3 loop: CASSAGTEQYF. CDR3 sequence (DNA): TGTGCCAGCAGCGCCGGGACAGAGCAGTACTTC.

This chain joins TRBV4-3 and TRBJ1-4, with unresolved D. This CDR3 is 20 amino acids long. V was shortened by 4 bases and J by 0 bases, with 24 bases between the two germline ends. Germline V CDR1 and CDR2: LGHNA, YSLEER. The CDR3 bases are TGCGCCAGCAGCCCGGGGAGCGTTAATGCGGCGCACGCAACTAATGAAAAACTGTTTTTT. Residues: CASSPGSVNAAHATNEKLFF.

This chain joins TRBV7-2 and TRBJ2-7; possibly TRBD2 for D (6 bases). Germline V gene lookup returns CDR1 SGHTA and CDR2 FQGNSA. The CDR3 extends over 12 amino acids. V shed 5 bases and J shed 3 bases, with 8 bases lying between them. The CDR3 nucleotides read TGTGCCAGCAGCCGCGGGGTCTACGAGCAGTACTTC. Its translation: CASSRGVYEQYF.

This clone appeared a few times. V gene TRBV23-1 combines with J gene TRBJ2-7; the D gene is possibly TRBD1 (5 bases). Being an ORF, TRBV23-1 has a function that is uncertain. This CDR3 comprises 15 residues. Trimming removed 2 bases at V and 5 bases at J, with 16 bases between. The CDR3 DNA is TGCGCCAGCAGTCAAAGTCGTCCAGGGATCCACGAGCAGTACTTC. This sequence encodes CASSQSRPGIHEQYF.

To note about this clone: At one end the junction does not follow the germline gene, possibly because of a read error. Other DNA sequences from this sample encode an identical CDR3 as well. The chain uses TRBV5-1 and TRBJ1-1; D not certain. Germline-derived CDR1 and CDR2 are SGHRS and YFSETQ. This CDR3 has 14 amino acids. The CDR3 here is CASSGGVPGTEAFF. The CDR3 bases are TGCGCCAGCAGCGGAGGAGTCCCGGGAACTGAGGCTTTCTTT.

The rearrangement joins TRBV7-9 to TRBJ2-3; 10 bases align to TRBD2. This CDR3 spans 18 amino acids. V gave up 5 bases and J gave up 4 bases; unmatched junction bases: 15. The germline CDR1 and CDR2 sequences are SEHNR and FQNEAQ (reference sequence). The CDR3 coding sequence is TGTGCCAGCAGCGCCTCTAGCGGGAGCGTTTATCGGGCAGATACGCAGTATTTT. It is translated as CASSASSGSVYRADTQYF.

The V and J genes are TRBV7-3 and TRBJ2-2; D remains unclear. The CDR3 length is 14 residues. Germline V gene sequence: CDR1 SGHTA, CDR2 FQGTGA. The V and J ends lost 3 bases and 7 bases respectively, with 12 bases between them. For the CDR3, the DNA is TGTGCCAGCAGCTTTTCAACTCTTCGCGGGGAGCTGTTTTTT. Residues: CASSFSTLRGELFF.

This clone appeared a single time. The chain joins TRBV7-9 to TRBJ1-1; 8 nucleotides line up with TRBD1. The CDR3 extends over 14 amino acids. Germline V gene lookup returns CDR1 SEHNR and CDR2 FQNEAQ (reference sequence). V lost 4 bases and J lost 4; bases outside the gene matches: 5. CDR3 sequence: CASSWRQGPTEAFF. The CDR3 region has the DNA TGTGCCAGCAGCTGGCGACAGGGGCCCACTGAAGCTTTCTTT.

In nucleotides, the CDR3 is TGTGCCAGCAGTTTGAACAGGGAAAGTAGTTCACCCCTCCACTTT. It specifies CASSLNRESSSPLHF. V and J are TRBV6-5 and TRBJ1-6; a possible D gene is TRBD1 (6 bases). V gave up 4 bases and J gave up 9 bases, with 16 bases separating them. This CDR3 contains 15 residues. The germline V gene encodes CDR1 MNHEY and CDR2 SVGAGI.

V gene TRBV19 combines with J gene TRBJ2-1, with 9 bases fitting TRBD1. CDR3 length: 16 residues. From germline, CDR1 is LNHDA and CDR2 SQIVND (reference sequence). The V segment lost 6 bases and the J segment 4 bases; nucleotides outside the gene matches: 10. Here the CDR3 reads CASSPTGGRLYNEQFF. The CDR3 bases are TGTGCCAGTAGCCCCACAGGGGGCAGACTTTACAATGAGCAGTTCTTC.

The chain combines TRBV7-9 with TRBJ2-7; possible D gene TRBD2, 6 bases. The CDR3 is 15 residues long. Trimming pared 5 bases from V and 7 bases from J, leaving 21 bases between. Germline V gene lookup returns CDR1 SEHNR and CDR2 FQNEAQ (reference sequence). DNA of the CDR3: TGTGCCAGCAGCCCCCTAGCCGGGACGGCGGGAGAGCAGTACTTC. This codes for CASSPLAGTAGEQYF.